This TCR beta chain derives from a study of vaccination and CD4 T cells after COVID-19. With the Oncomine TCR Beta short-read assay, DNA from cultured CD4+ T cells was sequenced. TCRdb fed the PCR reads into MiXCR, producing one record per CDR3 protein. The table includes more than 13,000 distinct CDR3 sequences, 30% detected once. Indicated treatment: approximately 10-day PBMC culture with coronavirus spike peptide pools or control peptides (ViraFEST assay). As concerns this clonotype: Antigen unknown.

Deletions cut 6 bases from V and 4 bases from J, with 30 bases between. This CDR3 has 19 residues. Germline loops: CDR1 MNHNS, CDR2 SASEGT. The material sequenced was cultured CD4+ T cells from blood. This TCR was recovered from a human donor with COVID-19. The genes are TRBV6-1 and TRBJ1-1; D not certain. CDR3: CASSRLDTLGFFGRTEAFF. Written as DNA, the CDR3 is TGTGCCAGCAGCCGACTCGACACCCTTGGTTTCTTTGGTCGCACTGAAGCTTTCTTT.